This TCR beta chain is from a study of cytomegalovirus exposure and HLA in healthy donors. Findings of the study overall: First-cohort TCR clusters tended to co-occur in the 130 or so validation repertoires, a later analysis found. The study labeled under 200 TCR beta chains cytomegalovirus-associated.

On this clone: The antigen remains undetermined.

Produced via immunoSEQ multiplex PCR; TCRdb's table is partial and in-frame only. The sample holds approximately 210,000 clones; 70% to 90% are singletons and the top ten take just under 3%. Germline CDR1 and CDR2: LGHNA and YSLEER. With V trimmed by 0 bases and J by 4 bases, 1 base remained unmatched. This CDR3 region has 15 residues. The TCR comes from a woman aged 18-29 years in good health and CMV-seronegative. This chain links TRBV4-3 with TRBJ2-3, with 10 bases that match TRBD2. Material: PBMCs. As DNA, the CDR3 is TGCGCCAGCAGCCAAGAAGGACTAGCGGCAGATACGCAGTATTTT. Its protein product is CASSQEGLAADTQYF.